The next 25 T cell receptor beta chains were all read from a single sample in a study of CD8 T cells in Susac syndrome. Reverse transcription used about 0.45 to 1 ug RNA and random hexamers. TCRdb called the immunoSEQ multiplex PCR reads again in MiXCR, with one record for every CDR3 protein. The sample lists 95,000 to 150,000 distinct CDR3 sequences, about 94% seen once, with about 0.29% in the top ten. Sequencing was performed on CD8+ T cells from PBMCs. These receptors all stem from a human donor with Susac syndrome.

J is TRBJ2-1 and V is TRBV7-9, with 8 nucleotides matching TRBD2. From germline, CDR1 is SEHNR and CDR2 FQNEAQ (reference sequence). V was pared by 8 bases and J by 7 bases, with 10 bases of the junction left unmatched. This CDR3 region has 14 residues. CDR3 sequence: CASGTLGLVNEQFF. Written as DNA, the CDR3 is TGTGCCAGCGGCACCCTGGGACTAGTTAATGAGCAGTTCTTC.

The chain links TRBV9 to TRBJ2-5; 8 nucleotides line up with TRBD1. The CDR3 has 14 amino acids. V shed 4 bases, J shed 5 bases, and the junction held 7 bases outside the gene matches. The germline V gene encodes CDR1 SGDLS and CDR2 YYNGEE. The CDR3 sequence is CASSPRTGRETQYF. CDR3 sequence (DNA): TGTGCCAGCAGCCCCCGGACAGGGCGGGAGACCCAGTACTTC.

The V call is TRBV12-3 or TRBV12-4, the J call TRBJ1-1; D gene uncertain. Trimming pared 7 bases from V and 1 base from J, leaving 13 bases between. This CDR3 has 14 residues. The chain's CDR3 is CASNPDGKNTEAFF. CDR3 bases: TGTGCCAGCAACCCGGACGGAAAGAACACTGAAGCTTTCTTT.

The chain uses TRBV27 and TRBJ2-3; 7 nucleotides agree with TRBD2. Germline assignment: CDR1 MNHEY and CDR2 SMNVEV (reference sequence). With 0 bases clipped from V and 0 bases from J, the junction kept 6 bases outside the gene matches. This CDR3 spans 17 amino acids. The CDR3 DNA follows: TGTGCCAGCAGTTTATCGGGGGGGTTCTATAGCACAGATACGCAGTATTTT. Residues: CASSLSGGFYSTDTQYF.

In its sample, this clonotype was seen once. The rearrangement joins TRBV30 to TRBJ2-1, with D perhaps matching TRBD1 (6 bases). Germline V gene lookup returns CDR1 GTSNPN and CDR2 SVGIG (reference sequence). The CDR3 covers 13 residues. Trimming shortened V by 5 bases and J by 6 bases, and 14 bases separated the two germline ends. CDR3 in amino acids: CAWSNGRGNEQFF. The CDR3 DNA reads TGTGCCTGGTCGAACGGCAGGGGCAATGAGCAGTTCTTC.

The genes are TRBV11-2 and TRBJ1-1; TRBD1 matches at 7 bases. This CDR3 contains 16 residues. Germline CDR1 reads SGHAT; CDR2 reads FQNNGV. V lost 1 base, J lost 5 bases, and 10 bases stayed unmatched. The CDR3 bases are TGTGCCAGCAGCTTAGGGGAGACAGGGTTCGGGACTGAAGCTTTCTTT. Amino acid sequence: CASSLGETGFGTEAFF.

This clonotype was seen more than once but under ten times. The V call is TRBV29-1, the J call TRBJ2-7; TRBD2 is a possible D gene (5 bases). Trimming took 7 bases from V and 7 from J, leaving 17 bases between them. CDR1 and CDR2 (germline): SQVTM, ANQGSEA. This CDR3 region has 12 residues. Here the CDR3 reads CSAQPGSGEQYF. CDR3 sequence (DNA): TGCAGCGCCCAGCCGGGCTCGGGGGAGCAGTACTTC.

The chain combines TRBV10-3 with TRBJ1-4, with TRBD1 as a possible D gene (6 bases). The length of the CDR3 is 14 residues. The V gene lost 2 bases and the J gene lost 3 bases, with 7 bases spanning the gap. Germline V gene sequence: CDR1 ENHRY, CDR2 SYGVKD. This CDR3 is CAISEEGANEKLFF. The CDR3 nucleotides are TGTGCCATCAGTGAGGAGGGGGCTAATGAAAAACTGTTTTTT.

The J gene is TRBJ1-6, the V gene TRBV20-1; D might be TRBD1 (5 bases). V lost 0 bases and J 8 bases, leaving 14 bases between the germline ends. The CDR3 totals 15 residues. Germline loops: CDR1 DFQATT, CDR2 SNEGSKA (reference sequence). CDR3 amino acids: CSARDRTGAYSPLHF. The CDR3 DNA reads as TGCAGTGCTAGAGATCGAACAGGCGCCTATTCACCCCTCCACTTT.

This chain links TRBV3-1 with TRBJ2-5, with a tentative D call TRBD1 (7 bases). This CDR3 has 14 amino acids. From germline, CDR1 is LGHDT and CDR2 YNNKEL (reference sequence). V lost 2 bases to trimming and J lost 4 bases, with 11 bases between them. The CDR3 DNA reads TGTGCCAGCAGCCAACAGGGGGGCAGAGAGACCCAGTACTTC. This sequence encodes CASSQQGGRETQYF.

The chain couples TRBV13 to TRBJ2-7; a weak D match, TRBD1 (5 bases). The CDR3 length is 15 residues. With 4 bases removed from V and 3 bases from J, the gap between germline ends came to 16 bases. Germline V gene data show CDR1 as PRHDT and CDR2 as FYEKMQ (reference sequence). As DNA, the CDR3 is TGTGCCAGCAGCTGGGGCCTGACGGGCCTCTACGAGCAGTACTTC. Translating it yields CASSWGLTGLYEQYF. The entire variable domain, with the rest obtained from reference TRBV13 and TRBJ2-7, is as follows: AAGVIQSPRHLIKEKRETATLKCYPIPRHDTVYWYQQGPGQDPQFLISFYEKMQSDKGSIPDRFSAQQFSDYHSELNMSSLELGDSALYFCASSWGLTGLYEQYFGPGTRLTVT.

The chain has TRBV7-6 and TRBJ2-1, with 8 bases fitting TRBD2. The V gene's germline CDR1 is SGHVS and CDR2 FNYEAQ. V shed 1 base, J shed 10 bases, and the junction held 9 bases outside the gene matches. This CDR3 is built from 15 residues. CDR3 in DNA: TGTGCCAGCAGCTTAGGAGACGGGGGGGCACGGGAGCAGTTCTTC. Amino acids: CASSLGDGGAREQFF.

The rearrangement links TRBV6-5 to TRBJ2-5; TRBD1 matches at 9 bases. This CDR3 is 16 amino acids long. CDR1 and CDR2 (germline): MNHEY, SVGAGI. The J segment lost 3 bases and the V segment lost 2 bases, leaving 7 bases of the junction unmatched. In DNA form, the CDR3 reads TGTGCCAGCAGTTACCTCGGACAGGGGAGGGAAGAGACCCAGTACTTC. It yields the protein CASSYLGQGREETQYF.

In its sample, this clonotype was seen a few times. The rearrangement links TRBV6-5 to TRBJ2-5; the D gene is possibly TRBD1 (5 bases). Trimming stripped 5 bases from V and 4 bases from J, with 5 bases between. Germline loops: CDR1 MNHEY, CDR2 SVGAGI. CDR3 length equals 11 residues. CDR3: CASSTGETQYF. Written as DNA, the CDR3 is TGTGCCAGCAGTACAGGAGAGACCCAGTACTTC.

This chain links TRBV29-1 with TRBJ2-7; 12 nucleotides match TRBD2. This CDR3 contains 16 residues. In germline, CDR1 is SQVTM, CDR2 ANQGSEA. The V segment lost 4 bases and the J segment 6 bases; nucleotides outside the gene matches: 13. The CDR3 reads CSVVTGLAGPRGEQYF. The CDR3 coding sequence is TGCAGCGTTGTCACTGGACTAGCGGGGCCCAGGGGCGAGCAGTACTTC.

The table lists this clonotype with a count of one. The V and J genes are TRBV6-5 and TRBJ2-1; 7 bases align to TRBD1. Unmatched junction bases numbered 5, after V lost 1 base and J lost 2 bases. Per the germline V gene, CDR1 is MNHEY and CDR2 is SVGAGI. This CDR3 has 16 residues. The DNA for the CDR3 is TGTGCCAGCAGTTACTTTGGACAGGCCCCCTACAATGAGCAGTTCTTC. Amino acid sequence: CASSYFGQAPYNEQFF.

The chain uses TRBV7-2 and TRBJ2-3, with D possibly matching TRBD2 (7 bases). Deletions cut 4 bases from V and 3 bases from J, with 14 bases between. Germline loops: CDR1 SGHTA, CDR2 FQGNSA. The CDR3 contains 15 residues. The CDR3 DNA follows: TGTGCCAGCAGCTGGGGCGGGGGCTCAACAGATACGCAGTATTTT. It codes for CASSWGGGSTDTQYF.

V and J are TRBV20-1 and TRBJ2-7; 9 bases match TRBD2. The CDR3 spans 14 residues. V gave up 0 bases and J gave up 3 bases; unmatched junction bases: 3. CDR1 is DFQATT and CDR2 is SNEGSKA in the germline V gene (reference sequence). The CDR3 protein is CSAREGSGGYEQYF. CDR3 bases: TGCAGTGCTAGAGAGGGTAGCGGGGGCTACGAGCAGTACTTC.

The genes are TRBV7-9 and TRBJ2-3, with D perhaps given as TRBD1 or TRBD2 (5 bases each). The CDR3 runs to 12 residues. Germline V CDR1 and CDR2: SEHNR, FQNEAQ (reference sequence). V shed 4 bases and J shed 4 bases, with 6 bases lying between them. CDR3 region: CASSSGPDTQYF. CDR3 in DNA: TGTGCCAGCAGCTCGGGACCAGATACGCAGTATTTT.

V and J are TRBV15 and TRBJ2-5; the D is unclear. CDR3 length: 12 amino acids. Trimming left V 0 bases short and J 5 bases short, with 4 bases between. Germline-derived CDR1 and CDR2 are LNHNV and YYDKDF (reference sequence). In nucleotides, the CDR3 is TGTGCCACCAGCAGAGATTCGGAGACCCAGTACTTC. As protein: CATSRDSETQYF.

The chain uses TRBV12-3 or TRBV12-4 and TRBJ2-7, with D perhaps TRBD2 (5 bases). With 4 bases removed from V and 10 bases from J, the gap between germline ends came to 14 bases. The CDR3 is made up of 12 amino acids. The DNA for the CDR3 is TGTGCCAGCAGTTCCGCGGGCCCCGGCCAGTACTTC. Translating gives CASSSAGPGQYF.

V and J are TRBV11-2 and TRBJ2-1; 12 bases align to TRBD2. CDR3 length equals 16 residues. Germline V CDR1 and CDR2: SGHAT, FQNNGV. V lost 5 bases and J lost 10; bases outside the gene matches: 12. The CDR3: CASSPLSSGGAWEQFF. In DNA, the CDR3 is TGTGCCAGCAGCCCGCTATCTAGCGGGGGGGCTTGGGAGCAGTTCTTC.

V and J are TRBV13 and TRBJ2-7, with a tentative D call TRBD1 (6 bases). Germline loops: CDR1 PRHDT, CDR2 FYEKMQ (reference sequence). CDR3 length: 15 residues. Trimming cost V 5 bases and J 3 bases, with 17 bases left between them. As DNA, the CDR3 is TGTGCCAGCAGCCCAGAAGGAGAGGGGGACTACGAGCAGTACTTC. Translated: CASSPEGEGDYEQYF.

V and J are TRBV5-1 and TRBJ2-7; 9 bases line up with TRBD1. This CDR3 spans 16 amino acids. The V gene's germline CDR1 is SGHRS and CDR2 YFSETQ. The V gene end was trimmed by 2 bases and the J gene end by 4 bases; junction bases not matched to a gene: 10. CDR3 bases: TGCGCCAGCAGCTTTACCACCATGGGACAGGGTTACGAGCAGTACTTC. This codes for CASSFTTMGQGYEQYF.

The count of this clonotype is one. V is TRBV6-1 and J is TRBJ1-1; 8 bases fit TRBD1. CDR3 length equals 17 residues. Germline trimming cut 2 bases from V and 6 bases from J; bases unmatched to any gene: 14. CDR1 is MNHNS and CDR2 is SASEGT in the germline V gene. In DNA form, the CDR3 reads TGTGCCAGCAGTGAAAGGGTAAGGGACAGGTGGAGAGCTGAAGCTTTCTTT. Translating it yields CASSERVRDRWRAEAFF.